The subject of this entry is one T cell receptor (beta chain). The antigen remains unidentified. A multiplex PCR was run with 60 Vbeta primers and 13 Jbeta primers. Measured with immunoSEQ multiplex PCR; TCRdb has only the in-frame clones, and not every one. Of more than 110,000 clones listed, 80% to 85% are singletons. This entry comes from a study of cytomegalovirus exposure and HLA in healthy donors. Overall study results and limits: Several of the most significant clusters appeared, in a later analysis, to be linked to common viral pathogens.

The V gene end was trimmed by 5 bases and the J gene end by 2 bases; junction bases not matched to a gene: 6. CDR1 LNHDA and CDR2 SQIVND come from the germline V gene (reference sequence). This CDR3 region has 15 residues. V is TRBV19 and J is TRBJ2-1; 7 positions agree with TRBD1. The sequence came from a female donor in good health and CMV-seronegative. Sequenced sample: PBMCs. CDR3 residues: CASSRAGGAYNEQFF. The CDR3 nucleotides read TGTGCCAGTAGTCGGGCAGGGGGTGCCTACAATGAGCAGTTCTTC.